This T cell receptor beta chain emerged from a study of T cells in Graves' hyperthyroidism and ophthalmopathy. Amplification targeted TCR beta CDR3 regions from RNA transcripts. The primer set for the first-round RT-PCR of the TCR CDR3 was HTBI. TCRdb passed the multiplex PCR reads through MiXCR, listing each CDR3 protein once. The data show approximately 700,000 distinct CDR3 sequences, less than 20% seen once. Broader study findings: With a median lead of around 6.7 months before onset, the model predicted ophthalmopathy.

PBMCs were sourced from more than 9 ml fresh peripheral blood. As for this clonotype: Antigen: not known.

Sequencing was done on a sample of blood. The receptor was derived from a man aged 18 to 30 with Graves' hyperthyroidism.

CDR3 DNA sequence: TGTGCCAGCAGCACCCTGGAGACTAGCGTCTACGAGCAGTACTTC. This gives the protein CASSTLETSVYEQYF. The genes are TRBV7-9 and TRBJ2-7, with 8 bases matching TRBD2. V shed 5 bases, J shed 3 bases, and the junction held 9 bases outside the gene matches. The CDR3 length is 15 residues. Germline CDR1 SEHNR, CDR2 FQNEAQ (reference sequence). Full variable domain (outside the CDR3, taken from reference TRBV7-9 and TRBJ2-7): DTGVSQNPRHKITKRGQNVTFRCDPISEHNRLYWYRQTLGQGPEFLTYFQNEAQLEKSRLLSDRFSAERPKGSFSTLEIQRTEQGDSAMYLCASSTLETSVYEQYFGPGTRLTVT.